Each of the 22 T cell receptor beta chains below was sequenced from the same sample in a study of cytomegalovirus exposure and HLA in healthy donors. PCR amplification relied on 60 Vbeta primers (plus 13 Jbeta primers). Assay: immunoSEQ multiplex PCR; the TCRdb copy retains only in-frame clones and omits some. The table lists more than 150,000 clones, over 70% of them singletons. What was sequenced was PBMCs. These receptors were obtained from a woman aged 18-29 years in good health and CMV-seronegative.

The gene calls are TRBV28 and TRBJ2-7; 7 nucleotides match TRBD2. V trimming: 3 bases; J trimming: 4 bases; junction bases outside the gene matches: 9. This CDR3 region has 15 residues. CDR1 and CDR2 from the germline V gene are MDHEN and SYDVKM. The CDR3 DNA is TGTGCCAGCAGTTTCGGGGGGATCCCTCCTTACGAGCAGTACTTC. It specifies CASSFGGIPPYEQYF.

V usage is TRBV2 and J usage is TRBJ1-5; tentative D call: TRBD1 (6 bases). Germline V lookup: CDR1 SNHLY, CDR2 FYNNEI. The CDR3 has 15 residues. Trimming cost V 5 bases and J 7 bases, with 18 bases left between them. The CDR3 bases are TGTGCCAGCAGTCAAGTTTTCAGGGGTGGGCAGCCCCAGCATTTT. Amino acids: CASSQVFRGGQPQHF.

The chain joins TRBV30 to TRBJ2-1, with 9 bases identical to TRBD2. The V gene end was trimmed by 0 bases and the J gene end by 5 bases; junction bases not matched to a gene: 11. The CDR3 extends over 17 amino acids. Germline V gene sequence: CDR1 GTSNPN, CDR2 SVGIG (reference sequence). CDR3 loop: CAWSVRLKRGANNEQFF. The CDR3 DNA reads TGTGCCTGGAGTGTACGCCTTAAGCGGGGGGCAAACAATGAGCAGTTCTTC.

The genes are TRBV5-3 and TRBJ1-4; D unclear. TRBV5-3 is an ORF; its function is uncertain. The CDR3 has 16 amino acids. V lost 0 bases to trimming and J lost 5 bases, with 14 bases between them. As DNA, the CDR3 is TGTGCCAGAAGCTTGGCGGAATGGCGGAAGAATGAAAAACTGTTTTTT. Translation gives CARSLAEWRKNEKLFF.

The chain carries TRBV5-5 and TRBJ2-6, with unresolved D. V shed 4 bases and J shed 0 bases, with 11 bases lying between them. This CDR3 is built from 16 residues. The germline CDR1 and CDR2 sequences are SGHKS and YYEKEE (reference sequence). Written as DNA, the CDR3 is TGTGCCAGCAGCAACCGAGAGAGCTCTGGGGCCAACGTCCTGACTTTC. Translated: CASSNRESSGANVLTF.

The V gene is TRBV9, the J gene TRBJ1-1; 12 bases map to TRBD1. Trimming removed 3 bases from V and 1 base from J; junction bases left unmatched: 16. The CDR3 consists of 20 residues. Germline CDR1 is SGDLS and CDR2 is YYNGEE. The CDR3, as DNA: TGTGCCAGCAGCGGAAACCGGGACAGGGGGCTTCTAGACCAGAACACTGAAGCTTTCTTT. Its protein product is CASSGNRDRGLLDQNTEAFF.

The chain has TRBV7-8 and TRBJ2-1, with TRBD2 as a possible D gene (6 bases). The CDR3 consists of 16 residues. Trimming removed 6 bases from V and 2 bases from J, with 17 bases in between. Germline V gene lookup returns CDR1 SGHVS and CDR2 FQNEAQ. The CDR3 spells CASSLHASETYNEQFF. In DNA, the CDR3 is TGTGCCAGCAGTCTACACGCTAGCGAGACCTACAATGAGCAGTTCTTC.

The DNA of the CDR3 is TGTGCCAGCAGTGGTGACAGCTATAATGAAAAACTGTTTTTT. Translation gives CASSGDSYNEKLFF. The chain carries TRBV25-1 and TRBJ1-4; TRBD1 is a possible D gene (5 bases). This CDR3 contains 14 residues. CDR1 MGHDK and CDR2 SYGVNS come from the germline V gene. V lost 4 bases, J lost 4 bases, and 10 bases lay in between.

This chain joins TRBV5-1 and TRBJ2-3; 8 nucleotides agree with TRBD1. The V segment lost 7 bases and the J segment 2 bases; nucleotides outside the gene matches: 9. This CDR3 has 15 residues. CDR1 and CDR2 from the germline V gene are SGHRS and YFSETQ. The CDR3 DNA reads as TGCGCCAGCTTGCTACAGGGGGACCACACAGATACGCAGTATTTT. Translating gives CASLLQGDHTDTQYF.

In this sample, this clone turned up a few times. The chain carries TRBV6-5 and TRBJ1-2; 11 bases map to TRBD1. The CDR3 sequence is 14 residues long. The junction had 11 bases not matched to a gene; V was cut back by 5 bases and J by 12 bases. Germline values: CDR1 MNHEY, CDR2 SVGAGI. This CDR3 is CASSPGQGAGGDTF. DNA for the CDR3: TGTGCCAGCAGTCCTGGACAGGGGGCAGGGGGGGACACCTTC.

The chain links TRBV5-4 to TRBJ2-5; D unresolved. Germline CDR1 reads SGHNT; CDR2 reads YYREEE (reference sequence). V was clipped by 4 bases and J by 4 bases, with 14 bases between them. This CDR3 is 14 amino acids long. CDR3 region: CASSPTSGGETQYF. The CDR3 DNA follows: TGTGCCAGCAGCCCTACCTCGGGTGGAGAGACCCAGTACTTC.

The chain couples TRBV25-1 to TRBJ2-1; maybe TRBD2 (7 bases). CDR1 and CDR2 from the germline V gene are MGHDK and SYGVNS. The CDR3 extends over 15 amino acids. The ends were cut back, 2 bases at V and 6 bases at J, with 14 bases in the middle. CDR3 in DNA: TGTGCCAGCAGTGAAATGGGGGGGCTTAGCAATGAGCAGTTCTTC. Encoded protein: CASSEMGGLSNEQFF.

This clone was seen only once. The gene calls are TRBV12-5 and TRBJ1-4, with TRBD1 matching over 7 bases. The CDR3 extends over 18 amino acids. J was trimmed by 8 bases and V by 1 base; bases with no gene match: 16. Germline CDR1 reads LGHNT; CDR2 reads FRNRAP. This CDR3 is CASGLGAGVRGQREKLFF. CDR3 bases: TGTGCTAGTGGTTTGGGCGCGGGCGTGAGGGGGCAAAGGGAAAAACTGTTTTTT.

This chain joins TRBV11-3 and TRBJ2-1, with D possibly being TRBD1 (6 bases). Germline V lookup: CDR1 SGHNT, CDR2 YENEEA. The CDR3 is 19 residues long. The germline V and J ends were trimmed by 4 bases and 5 bases, with 27 bases remaining between them. For the CDR3, the DNA is TGTGCCAGCAGCTCCAATCCCCCGAACAGGGCCATAAAAAACAATGAGCAGTTCTTC. This encodes CASSSNPPNRAIKNNEQFF.

The rearrangement links TRBV7-9 to TRBJ1-2, with a weak D call TRBD1 (5 bases). Germline assignment: CDR1 SEHNR and CDR2 FQNEAQ (reference sequence). The CDR3 contains 17 residues. Trimming took 0 bases from V and 0 from J, leaving 14 bases between them. The CDR3 sequence is CASSLAGGGATNYGYTF. The CDR3 DNA sequence: TGTGCCAGCAGCTTAGCGGGGGGAGGGGCGACTAACTATGGCTACACCTTC.

The chain joins TRBV6-5 to TRBJ1-2; 7 bases are shared with TRBD1. V dropped 8 bases and J dropped 2; count of bases not matched to a gene: 2. The CDR3 spans 12 residues. In germline, CDR1 is MNHEY, CDR2 SVGAGI. The CDR3 is CASSRGNYGYTF. The CDR3 DNA sequence: TGTGCCAGCTCCAGGGGGAACTATGGCTACACCTTC.

The chain links TRBV28 to TRBJ2-7; 8 bases align to TRBD1. The V and J ends lost 6 bases and 2 bases, in that order; junction bases with no gene match: 9. Germline CDR1 reads MDHEN; CDR2 reads SYDVKM. The CDR3 runs to 15 residues. In DNA, the CDR3 is TGTGCCAGCAGATCACAACAGGGGGAAGCCTACGAGCAGTACTTC. Encoded protein: CASRSQQGEAYEQYF.

This chain joins TRBV7-2 and TRBJ1-2; D is uncertain. CDR3 length equals 18 residues. Germline V gives CDR1 SGHTA, CDR2 FQGNSA. The V end lost 1 base, the J end lost 1 base, and 19 bases lay between the germline ends. The CDR3 loop is CASSLVGGFSAVNYGYTF. The CDR3, as DNA: TGTGCCAGCAGCTTAGTCGGAGGGTTTAGTGCGGTTAACTATGGCTACACCTTC.

This chain connects TRBV7-2 to TRBJ2-7, with 11 bases identical to TRBD2. Germline lookup yields CDR1 SGHTA and CDR2 FQGNSA. V lost 3 bases and J lost 5; bases outside the gene matches: 6. The CDR3 runs to 15 residues. The CDR3: CASSFVTSGGDEQYF. Written as DNA, the CDR3 is TGTGCCAGCAGCTTCGTTACTAGCGGGGGTGACGAGCAGTACTTC.

J is TRBJ2-6 and V is TRBV15; D possibly corresponds to TRBD2 (5 bases). Deletions cut 8 bases from V and 0 bases from J, with 11 bases between. Germline CDR1 is LNHNV and CDR2 is YYDKDF (reference sequence). The length of the CDR3 is 15 residues. The CDR3 bases are TGTGCCACCCGACTACACAACTCTGGGGCCAACGTCCTGACTTTC. It is translated as CATRLHNSGANVLTF.

The chain carries TRBV2 and TRBJ1-6, with TRBD1 matching over 7 bases. The V and J ends lost 6 bases and 9 bases, in that order; junction bases with no gene match: 11. In germline, CDR1 is SNHLY, CDR2 FYNNEI. The CDR3 sequence is 15 residues long. CDR3 protein: CASRLLTGSSSPLHF. The CDR3 DNA follows: TGTGCCAGCAGACTCTTGACAGGGTCCTCTTCACCCCTCCACTTT.

The chain is built from TRBV6-1 and TRBJ1-5; TRBD1 matches 7 bases. This CDR3 spans 16 amino acids. Per germline, CDR1 MNHNS and CDR2 SASEGT. The V gene end was trimmed by 4 bases and the J gene end by 2 bases; junction bases not matched to a gene: 8. CDR3: CASSVVRGPGNQPQHF. In DNA, the CDR3 is TGTGCCAGCAGTGTCGTTAGGGGGCCTGGCAATCAGCCCCAGCATTTT.